Presented here are 19 T cell receptor beta chains from one specimen sequenced in a study of spatial heterogeneity in lung cancer. TCRdb itself ran the 5' RACE reads through MiXCR, one entry per CDR3 protein. In the table there are roughly 39,000 distinct CDR3 sequences, approximately 6.2% of which are singletons. Described time point: sample taken at primary tumor resection. Source: PBMCs, taken at surgery. These receptors came from a female donor with early-stage non-small cell lung cancer.

Concerning this clonotype: This clone may be a read error of a much larger clone one base away. This chain uses TRBV3-1 with TRBJ1-6, with D unresolved. Trimming cost V 4 bases and J 6 bases, with 13 bases left between them. CDR3 length equals 15 residues. Germline CDR1 reads LGHDT; CDR2 reads YNNKEL (reference sequence). The CDR3 region is CASSPNSQPNSPLHF. In DNA, the CDR3 is TGTGCCAGCAGCCCAAACTCACAGCCTAATTCACCCCTCCACTTT.

On this clonotype itself: The CDR3 ends on some other residue instead of the conserved phenylalanine or tryptophan, so this is likely a read error. This sequence joins TRBV12-3 or TRBV12-4 and TRBJ2-5, with 14 bases identical to TRBD2. V lost 4 bases to trimming and J lost 3 bases; unmatched junction nucleotides: 4. The CDR3 loop spans 16 amino acids. The chain's CDR3 is CASSSKGLAGEETQYY. CDR3 DNA: TGTGCCAGCAGTTCTAAGGGACTAGCGGGGGAAGAGACCCAGTACTAC.

To note about this clonotype: Since a much larger clone is just one base distant, this may be a read error. The gene calls are TRBV7-9 and TRBJ2-7; 8 bases map to TRBD2. Germline V gene lookup returns CDR1 SEHNR and CDR2 FQNEAQ (reference sequence). V lost 6 bases to trimming and J lost 1 base; unmatched junction nucleotides: 8. This CDR3 is built from 15 residues. The CDR3, as DNA: TGTGCCAGCAGTTATAGCGGGGCCCGATCCTACGAGCAGTACTTC. It encodes CASSYSGARSYEQYF.

At least ten counts were recorded for this clonotype. The chain uses TRBV4-1 and TRBJ1-2; no clear D gene. Germline V lookup: CDR1 MGHRA, CDR2 YSYEKL. The CDR3 runs to 12 residues. V was pared by 1 base and J by 4 bases, with 4 bases between. DNA for the CDR3: TGCGCCAGCAGCCAAGGGACCTATGGCTACACCTTC. Translating it yields CASSQGTYGYTF.

This clonotype was seen many times. The chain recombines TRBV2 with TRBJ1-5, with a weak D call TRBD1 (5 bases). The V gene's germline CDR1 is SNHLY and CDR2 FYNNEI. V dropped 8 bases and J dropped 0 bases, with 11 bases sitting between them. The CDR3 runs 14 residues. This chain's CDR3 is CASGTAYSNQPQHF. CDR3 nucleotides: TGTGCCAGCGGGACTGCTTATAGCAATCAGCCCCAGCATTTT.

This clonotype was observed a few times. This chain uses TRBV4-3 with TRBJ1-1, with 7 bases aligning to TRBD1. V dropped 5 bases and J dropped 4; count of bases not matched to a gene: 10. The CDR3 has 15 residues. The germline gives CDR1 LGHNA, CDR2 YSLEER. DNA of the CDR3: TGCGCCAGCAGCTTAAAGGGGGCAGGGGGCACTGAAGCTTTCTTT. Encoded protein: CASSLKGAGGTEAFF.

This clonotype was observed a handful of times. The rearrangement links TRBV5-1 to TRBJ2-3; D gene ambiguous. Germline V gene lookup returns CDR1 SGHRS and CDR2 YFSETQ. The CDR3 is 14 amino acids. V shed 0 bases and J shed 6 bases, with 11 bases lying between them. The CDR3 DNA sequence: TGCGCCAGCAGCTTGGGGACCCCGAAGGATACGCAGTATTTT. Translation: CASSLGTPKDTQYF.

This clonotype was seen many times. V and J are TRBV7-8 and TRBJ2-1; 8 bases match TRBD1. Per germline, CDR1 SGHVS and CDR2 FQNEAQ. CDR3 length equals 16 residues. V gave up 1 base and J gave up 8 bases; unmatched junction bases: 10. In DNA form, the CDR3 reads TGTGCCAGCAGCTTAGTTGGACTCATGGGACAGGATGAGCAGTTCTTC. Protein sequence: CASSLVGLMGQDEQFF. The whole variable domain, filled in from reference TRBV7-8 and TRBJ2-1, reads GAGVSQSPRYKVAKRGQDVALRCDPISGHVSLFWYQQALGQGPEFLTYFQNEAQLDKSGLPSDRFFAERPEGSVSTLKIQRTQQEDSAVYLCASSLVGLMGQDEQFFGPGTRLTVL.

This clonotype was seen many times. The J gene is TRBJ2-5, the V gene TRBV15; 13 nucleotides line up with TRBD2. Germline loops: CDR1 LNHNV, CDR2 YYDKDF (reference sequence). V lost 5 bases and J lost 5; bases outside the gene matches: 2. The CDR3 is 14 residues long. The CDR3 DNA is TGTGCCACCAGCCAACTAGCGGGGGGGGAGACCCAGTACTTC. Translated, it gives CATSQLAGGETQYF.

Of note for this clonotype: Being one base from a much bigger clone, this may be a read error. The chain recombines TRBV7-3 with TRBJ2-1; D not resolved. Germline CDR1 SGHTA, CDR2 FQGTGA. The germline V and J ends were trimmed by 2 bases and 6 bases, with 8 bases remaining between them. CDR3 length: 13 amino acids. The CDR3 reads CASSLGVGNEQFF. As DNA, the CDR3 is TGTGCCAGCAGCTTAGGTGTTGGCAATGAGCAGTTCTTC.

The V call is TRBV5-1, the J call TRBJ1-5, with D perhaps TRBD1 (5 bases). Trimming left V 0 bases short and J 5 bases short, with 12 bases between. The CDR3 runs to 15 residues. Germline V gives CDR1 SGHRS, CDR2 YFSETQ. The DNA of the CDR3 is TGCGCCAGCAGCTTGGGGGACCTACCCGATCAGCCCCAGCATTTT. Protein: CASSLGDLPDQPQHF.

This clonotype has only a few counts. V and J are TRBV5-4 and TRBJ2-1, with D possibly matching TRBD1 (5 bases). Germline-derived CDR1 and CDR2 are SGHNT and YYREEE (reference sequence). The ends were cut back, 1 base at V and 8 bases at J, with 13 bases in the middle. The CDR3 loop spans 14 amino acids. CDR3 loop: CASSLTGRADEQFF. CDR3 DNA: TGTGCCAGCAGCTTGACGGGCAGGGCGGATGAGCAGTTCTTC.

Ten or more counts support this clonotype. The chain combines TRBV7-9 with TRBJ1-1; no clear D gene. This CDR3 has 11 residues. V shed 8 bases and J shed 3 bases, with 7 bases lying between them. CDR1 SEHNR and CDR2 FQNEAQ come from the germline V gene (reference sequence). The CDR3 reads CASWVDTEAFF. In DNA form, the CDR3 reads TGTGCCAGCTGGGTGGACACTGAAGCTTTCTTT.

Notes on this clonotype: This clone may be a read error of a much larger clone one base away. The J gene is TRBJ2-5, the V gene TRBV5-1; no reliable D call. CDR3 size: 14 residues. Looked up from germline, CDR1 is SGHRS and CDR2 is YFSETQ. Trimming left V 0 bases short and J 4 bases short, with 10 bases between. This CDR3 is CASSLEARLETQYF. Here the CDR3 DNA reads TGCGCCAGCAGCTTGGAGGCCAGACTAGAGACCCAGTACTTC.

The rearrangement joins TRBV7-3 to TRBJ1-1, with a tentative D call TRBD1 (5 bases). V was trimmed by 3 bases and J by 4 bases, leaving 12 bases between them. The germline V gene has CDR1 SGHTA and CDR2 FQGTGA. CDR3 size: 14 residues. In DNA form, the CDR3 reads TGTGCCAGCAGCTTGGGGCAGGGTCTCACTGAAGCTTTCTTT. Protein sequence: CASSLGQGLTEAFF.

This clonotype was counted many times. This chain joins TRBV7-6 and TRBJ2-1; D not resolved. The germline V gene has CDR1 SGHVS and CDR2 FNYEAQ. CDR3 length: 14 amino acids. The V end lost 1 base, the J end lost 5 bases, and 9 bases lay between the germline ends. The CDR3 nucleotides are TGTGCCAGCAGCTTAGTATTAAAAAACAATGAGCAGTTCTTC. Translating gives CASSLVLKNNEQFF.

This clonotype was recorded many times. This sequence joins TRBV2 and TRBJ1-1; D perhaps matches TRBD1 (5 bases). The length of the CDR3 is 11 residues. The germline V gene encodes CDR1 SNHLY and CDR2 FYNNEI. Trimming cost V 6 bases and J 11 bases, with 13 bases left between them. As DNA, the CDR3 is TGTGCCAGCAGGGGGCCTCCGGAGGCTTTCTTT. It specifies CASRGPPEAFF.

In this sample, this clonotype turned up a few times. The chain employs TRBV12-3 or TRBV12-4 and TRBJ1-4; the D gene is possibly TRBD1 (5 bases). The CDR3 has 14 residues. V was cut by 6 bases and J by 4 bases, with 12 bases left in between. The CDR3 reads CASSPRVGNEKLFF. The DNA for the CDR3 is TGTGCCAGCAGCCCCAGGGTCGGTAATGAAAAACTGTTTTTT.

This clonotype was observed a few times. This chain connects TRBV5-1 to TRBJ2-5, with D perhaps matching TRBD1 or TRBD2 (7 bases each). Per germline, CDR1 SGHRS and CDR2 YFSETQ. With 2 bases removed from V and 1 base from J, the gap between germline ends came to 21 bases. CDR3 length equals 18 residues. The CDR3 here is CASSFGPDRAGVQETQYF. The CDR3 coding sequence is TGCGCCAGCAGCTTCGGCCCAGACAGGGCGGGGGTCCAAGAGACCCAGTACTTC.